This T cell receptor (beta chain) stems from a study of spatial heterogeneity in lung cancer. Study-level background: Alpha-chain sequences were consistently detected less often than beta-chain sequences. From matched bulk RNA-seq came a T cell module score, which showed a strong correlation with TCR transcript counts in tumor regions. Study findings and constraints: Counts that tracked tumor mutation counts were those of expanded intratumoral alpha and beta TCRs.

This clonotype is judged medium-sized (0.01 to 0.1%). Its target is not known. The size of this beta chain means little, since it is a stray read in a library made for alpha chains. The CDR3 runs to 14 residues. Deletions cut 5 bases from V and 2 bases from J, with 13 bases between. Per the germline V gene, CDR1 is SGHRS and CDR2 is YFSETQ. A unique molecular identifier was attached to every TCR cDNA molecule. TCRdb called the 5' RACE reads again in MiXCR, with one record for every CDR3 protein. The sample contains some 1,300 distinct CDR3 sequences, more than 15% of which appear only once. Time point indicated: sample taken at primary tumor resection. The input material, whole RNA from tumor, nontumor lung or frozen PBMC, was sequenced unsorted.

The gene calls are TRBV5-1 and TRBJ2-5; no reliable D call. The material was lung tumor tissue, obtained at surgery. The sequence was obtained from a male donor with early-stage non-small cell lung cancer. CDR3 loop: CASRSTSSQETQYF. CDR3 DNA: TGCGCCAGCAGATCGACAAGTTCACAAGAGACCCAGTACTTC.